These T cell receptor beta chains were read from a single sample in a study of blood T cell repertoires in COVID-19. This table comes from immunoSEQ multiplex PCR, and its TCRdb copy is limited to in-frame clones, with some not included. The sample has approximately 250,000 clones; almost 85% are singletons. The sequenced sample consisted of PBMCs or T cells enriched from blood (not recorded which). These receptors originate from a man in his forties who had recovered from COVID-19. The CDR3 runs from the conserved cysteine through the conserved F or W. The D gene is left open where the match is weak. Expanded clones are given a class, and other clones once, few, many or no size at all.

length	size	V	J	D	CDR3	DNA
17	.	TRBV28	TRBJ2-7	TRBD2	CASSGPGTSGSTYEQYF	TGTGCCAGCAGTGGGCCAGGGACTAGCGGGAGCACCTACGAGCAGTACTTC
15	.	TRBV6-5	TRBJ1-2	.	CASSYSNSGAYGYTF	TGTGCCAGCAGTTACTCGAACTCAGGGGCTTATGGCTACACCTTC
14	.	TRBV9	TRBJ1-6	TRBD1	CASSRGQGDSPLHF	TGTGCCAGCAGTAGAGGACAGGGGGATTCACCCCTCCACTTT
14	.	TRBV3-1/TRBV3-2	TRBJ2-2	TRBD1	CASSQKGATGELFF	TGTGCCAGCAGCCAAAAGGGGGCCACCGGGGAGCTGTTTTTT
16	.	TRBV4-1	TRBJ1-5	.	CASSQFTGREVQPQHF	TGCGCCAGCAGCCAATTTACAGGGAGGGAAGTTCAGCCCCAGCATTTT
14	.	TRBV9	TRBJ2-3	.	CASSVVSASDTQYF	TGTGCCAGCAGCGTAGTGTCAGCGTCAGATACGCAGTATTTT
13	few	TRBV29-1	TRBJ1-1	.	CSDRVGLRTEAFF	TGCAGCGACAGGGTAGGACTTCGCACTGAAGCTTTCTTT
13	.	TRBV2	TRBJ1-1	.	CASGGDMNTEAFF	TGTGCCAGCGGAGGAGACATGAACACTGAAGCTTTCTTT
16	few	TRBV28	TRBJ1-3	TRBD1	CASSSPGLQGTYTIYF	TGTGCCAGCAGTTCCCCCGGGTTACAGGGGACATACACCATATATTTT
14	.	TRBV7-2	TRBJ1-4	.	CASSLTRPNEKLFF	TGTGCCAGCAGCTTAACCAGGCCGAATGAAAAACTGTTTTTT
10	.	TRBV5-5	TRBJ2-2	.	CASSHGELFF	TGTGCCAGCAGCCACGGGGAGCTGTTTTTT
15	once	TRBV7-6	TRBJ1-3	.	CASSLVAYSGNTIYF	TGTGCCAGCAGCTTAGTAGCCTACTCGGGAAACACCATATATTTT
14	.	TRBV6-5	TRBJ1-6	TRBD1	CASGRDRGISPLHF	TGTGCCAGCGGCAGGGACAGGGGGATTTCACCCCTCCACTTT
14	once	TRBV27	TRBJ2-1	TRBD2	CANQRLARNNEQFF	TGTGCCAACCAAAGACTAGCGAGAAACAATGAGCAGTTCTTC
14	few	TRBV7-6	TRBJ2-7	.	CASSPEVYSYEQYF	TGTGCCAGCAGCCCCGAGGTGTATTCCTACGAGCAGTACTTC
10	.	TRBV20-1	TRBJ2-4	.	CSAITDIQYF	TGCAGTGCTATTACGGACATTCAGTACTTC
13	.	TRBV7-8	TRBJ1-6	.	CASSPSVNSPLHF	TGTGCCAGCAGCCCGAGCGTCAATTCACCCCTCCACTTT
15	.	TRBV29-1	TRBJ1-3	.	CSVGSGSSSGNTIYF	TGCAGCGTCGGAAGCGGCAGCTCGTCTGGAAACACCATATATTTT
12	.	TRBV6-5	TRBJ1-1	.	CASSRAGTEAFF	TGTGCCAGCAGTCGGGCCGGGACAGAAGCTTTCTTT
15	once	TRBV18	TRBJ1-4	.	CASSPPSSGEEKLFF	TGTGCCAGCTCACCACCGAGTTCCGGGGAAGAAAAACTGTTTTTT
14	few	TRBV30	TRBJ1-5	.	CAWNTGLGNQPQHF	TGTGCCTGGAACACAGGGTTGGGCAATCAGCCCCAGCATTTT
16	.	TRBV4-2	TRBJ1-6	.	CASSQTRLTRNSPLHF	TGTGCCAGCAGCCAAACTCGACTAACGAGGAATTCACCCCTCCACTTT
17	few	TRBV11-3	TRBJ2-2	.	CASSPGGWDKDTGELFF	TGTGCCAGCAGCCCAGGAGGGTGGGATAAGGACACCGGGGAGCTGTTTTTT
17	.	TRBV6-2/TRBV6-3	TRBJ2-2	.	CASSYRLGQGLAGELFF	TGTGCCAGCAGTTACCGTCTGGGGCAGGGGTTGGCCGGGGAGCTGTTTTTT
14	.	TRBV18	TRBJ1-1	TRBD1	CASSLDRGNTEAFF	TGTGCCAGCTCCTTGGACAGGGGTAACACTGAAGCTTTCTTT
15	.	TRBV4-1	TRBJ2-3	TRBD2	CASSPSGGGADTQYF	TGCGCCAGCAGCCCCTCGGGAGGAGGTGCAGATACGCAGTATTTT
15	.	TRBV3-1/TRBV3-2	TRBJ2-1	TRBD2	CASSQRGTRRNEQFF	TGTGCCAGCAGCCAGAGAGGGACTAGGAGAAATGAGCAGTTCTTC
12	once	TRBV30	TRBJ1-4	.	CAWSGGDEKLFF	TGTGCCTGGAGTGGCGGGGACGAAAAACTGTTTTTT
14	.	TRBV5-6	TRBJ2-5	TRBD2	CASSLWGGQETQYF	TGTGCCAGCAGCTTGTGGGGAGGGCAAGAGACCCAGTACTTC
15	.	TRBV18	TRBJ1-5	.	CASSPSTLGGQPQHF	TGTGCCAGCTCACCGAGTACCCTCGGGGGTCAGCCCCAGCATTTT
17	.	TRBV4-1	TRBJ1-4	TRBD1	CASSRGQGGSLGEKLFF	TGCGCCAGCAGCCGCGGACAGGGGGGATCTTTAGGTGAAAAACTGTTTTTT
13	.	TRBV6-5	TRBJ1-1	.	CASTSTVNTEAFF	TGTGCCAGCACTTCGACAGTGAACACTGAAGCTTTCTTT
15	.	TRBV5-1	TRBJ2-5	TRBD1	CASSFIPGQQETQYF	TGCGCCAGCAGCTTCATCCCGGGACAGCAAGAGACCCAGTACTTC
14	.	TRBV11-2	TRBJ1-2	TRBD1	CASSFDRGRRGYTF	TGTGCCAGCAGCTTCGACAGGGGGCGCCGGGGCTACACCTTC
16	.	TRBV5-1	TRBJ2-5	TRBD2	CASSLMSGGALETQYF	TGCGCCAGCAGCTTGATGAGCGGGGGGGCTCTGGAGACCCAGTACTTC
16	.	TRBV5-4	TRBJ2-1	TRBD2	CASSPGTSGGRNEQFF	TGTGCCAGCAGCCCGGGGACTAGCGGGGGGAGGAATGAGCAGTTCTTC
15	.	TRBV2	TRBJ2-2	TRBD1	CASRDDRGGAGELFF	TGTGCCAGCAGGGATGATAGAGGGGGCGCCGGGGAGCTGTTTTTT
13	.	TRBV2	TRBJ1-1	TRBD1	CASTAEQGAGAFF	TGTGCCAGCACCGCGGAACAGGGGGCAGGAGCTTTCTTT
13	.	TRBV12-3/TRBV12-4	TRBJ1-6	.	CASSPTVNSPLHF	TGTGCCAGCAGTCCGACAGTCAATTCACCCCTCCACTTT
15	few	TRBV7-9	TRBJ2-7	TRBD1	CASSPGTGGPYEQYF	TGTGCCAGCAGCCCCGGGACAGGGGGTCCCTACGAGCAGTACTTC
13	few	TRBV9	TRBJ1-5	TRBD1	CASSVQGGQPQHF	TGTGCCAGCAGCGTCCAGGGGGGTCAGCCCCAGCATTTT
14	few	TRBV3-1/TRBV3-2	TRBJ1-1	.	CASSQAGHSTEAFF	TGTGCCAGCAGCCAAGCAGGACATTCCACTGAAGCTTTCTTT
13	once	TRBV6-5	TRBJ1-4	.	CASSPLSGEKLFF	TGTGCCAGCAGTCCACTGTCCGGGGAAAAACTGTTTTTT
14	.	TRBV6-1	TRBJ2-5	TRBD2	CASSHELAGETQYF	TGTGCCAGCAGTCACGAATTAGCGGGGGAGACCCAGTACTTC
15	.	TRBV4-2	TRBJ2-3	.	CASSQEGTSTDTQYF	TGTGCCAGCAGCCAAGAAGGGACAAGCACAGATACGCAGTATTTT
15	.	TRBV19	TRBJ2-1	TRBD2	CASSLAGGPYNEQFF	TGTGCCAGTAGCTTAGCGGGGGGGCCCTACAATGAGCAGTTCTTC
15	.	TRBV9	TRBJ2-5	TRBD2	CASSVGTSGQETQYF	TGTGCCAGCAGCGTAGGAACTAGCGGCCAAGAGACCCAGTACTTC
12	.	TRBV15	TRBJ2-7	.	CATSSGTYEQYF	TGTGCCACCAGCTCCGGGACCTACGAGCAGTACTTC
13	.	TRBV5-1	TRBJ1-2	.	CASRQDPNYGYTF	TGCGCCAGCAGACAGGACCCTAACTATGGCTACACCTTC
14	.	TRBV21-1	TRBJ2-2	.	CASSPASNTGELFF	TGTGCCAGCAGTCCTGCGAGTAACACCGGGGAGCTGTTTTTT
14	once	TRBV19	TRBJ1-5	.	CASSSGPGDQPQHF	TGTGCCAGTAGTTCAGGGCCGGGGGATCAGCCCCAGCATTTT
15	.	TRBV7-3	TRBJ2-2	.	CASSQQDINTGELFF	TGTGCCAGCAGTCAACAGGATATTAACACCGGGGAGCTGTTTTTT
13	.	TRBV27	TRBJ2-1	TRBD1	CASSFGQGGEQFF	TGTGCCAGCAGTTTCGGACAGGGCGGTGAGCAGTTCTTC
15	.	TRBV7-8	TRBJ1-2	TRBD1	CASGTDRGIGYGYTF	TGTGCCAGCGGGACCGACAGGGGAATTGGGTATGGCTACACCTTC
17	.	TRBV24-1	TRBJ1-2	TRBD1	CATSDPPGTGPHYGYTF	TGTGCCACCAGTGATCCCCCCGGGACAGGGCCTCACTATGGCTACACCTTC
16	.	TRBV4-2	TRBJ2-5	TRBD1	CASSQPRQGVRETQYF	TGTGCCAGCAGCCAGCCCAGACAGGGGGTTAGGGAGACCCAGTACTTC
14	.	TRBV9	TRBJ2-7	.	CASSPWRSPYEQYF	TGTGCCAGCAGCCCTTGGCGGTCCCCCTACGAGCAGTACTTC
14	.	TRBV19	TRBJ2-1	TRBD2	CASSMGLAGPLQFF	TGTGCCAGTAGTATGGGACTAGCGGGACCCCTACAGTTCTTC
12	.	TRBV12-3/TRBV12-4	TRBJ1-6	.	CASRRGYSPLHF	TGTGCCAGCAGGAGAGGGTATTCACCCCTCCACTTT
16	.	TRBV5-1	TRBJ2-7	.	CASSHGILWRSYEQYF	TGCGCCAGCAGCCACGGGATCCTCTGGCGCTCCTACGAGCAGTACTTC